This T cell receptor (beta chain) was recorded in a study of cytomegalovirus exposure and HLA in healthy donors. Overall study: Both the 120 validation repertoires and the 666 first-cohort repertoires used the same platform, as reported by a later analysis.

These donors were members of the roughly 120-subject validation cohort, a group separate from the approximately 640-subject first cohort. CDR1 is SGHTA and CDR2 is FQGNSA in the germline V gene. V shed 3 bases and J shed 3 bases, with 18 bases lying between them. CDR3 size: 17 residues. Study-wide points: Whilst most TCR sequences proved rare, a subset of public TCRs occurred across many donors.

Here immunoSEQ multiplex PCR was the method, and the copy in TCRdb shows in-frame clones only, minus some. This table holds fewer than 95,000 clones, 94% found once. On this clone: The antigen remains undetermined.

Sequenced input: PBMCs. The chain uses TRBV7-2 and TRBJ1-3; tentatively, D is TRBD1 (6 bases). This receptor was taken from a woman under 30 in good health and CMV-seronegative. The CDR3 DNA is TGTGCCAGCAGCTTCGGTCCGGGGGGCGCATATGGAAACACCATATATTTT. Residues: CASSFGPGGAYGNTIYF.